Each of the 5 T cell receptor beta chains below was sequenced from the same sample in a study of OX40 agonist ivuxolimab in advanced cancers. The repertoire was sequenced with immunoSEQ multiplex PCR; TCRdb's copy has only in-frame clones and lacks some. The sample includes just over 14,000 clones, over 60% seen only once; the top ten take under 35%. The source was CD4+ or CD8+ T cells sorted from blood, collected in a trial of the OX40 agonist ivuxolimab. The receptors were gathered from an adult with an advanced solid tumor such as melanoma, head and neck, liver or kidney cancer.

V gene TRBV19 combines with J gene TRBJ1-1; D perhaps matches TRBD1 (5 bases). Trimming shortened V by 6 bases and J by 0 bases, and 14 bases separated the two germline ends. The CDR3 covers 15 residues. Germline CDR1 is LNHDA and CDR2 is SQIVND (reference sequence). The CDR3 DNA is TGTGCCAGTAGATCAGATGGGGGGATGAACACTGAAGCTTTCTTT. This gives the protein CASRSDGGMNTEAFF.

CDR3 loop: CASSAWGGQATDTQYF. In nucleotides, the CDR3 is TGTGCCAGCAGTGCCTGGGGGGGACAGGCCACAGATACGCAGTATTTT. This rearrangement joins TRBV25-1 to TRBJ2-3; possibly TRBD1 for D (8 bases). CDR3 length equals 16 residues. With 4 bases removed from V and 2 bases from J, the gap between germline ends came to 16 bases. Germline CDR1 reads MGHDK; CDR2 reads SYGVNS.

This clone appeared a single time. The chain joins TRBV6-5 to TRBJ2-7, with 8 bases lining up with TRBD1. The CDR3 is made up of 15 amino acids. CDR1 MNHEY and CDR2 SVGAGI come from the germline V gene. Trimming removed 4 bases from V and 6 bases from J; junction bases left unmatched: 11. CDR3 nucleotides: TGTGCCAGCAGTTCCCTGACAGGGGCCTTTGTCGAGCAGTACTTC. It yields the protein CASSSLTGAFVEQYF.

The table lists this clone with a few counts. The chain employs TRBV7-6 and TRBJ2-1, with a possible D match to TRBD2 (6 bases). The CDR3 spans 14 residues. CDR1 is SGHVS and CDR2 is FNYEAQ in the germline V gene. V lost 1 base and J 9 bases, leaving 13 bases between the germline ends. The CDR3 DNA is TGTGCCAGCAGCTTAGAGTCACTAGCCGCTGAGCAGTTCTTC. Its protein product is CASSLESLAAEQFF.

This clone came up a few times. V usage is TRBV29-1 and J usage is TRBJ2-7, with D possibly being TRBD2 (5 bases). V was shortened by 4 bases and J by 5 bases, with 18 bases between the two germline ends. CDR1 is SQVTM and CDR2 is ANQGSEA in the germline V gene. The CDR3 is 14 residues long. CDR3 region: CSVAYPRGRDEQYF. The CDR3 nucleotides read TGCAGCGTTGCCTACCCCCGGGGTAGGGACGAGCAGTACTTC.